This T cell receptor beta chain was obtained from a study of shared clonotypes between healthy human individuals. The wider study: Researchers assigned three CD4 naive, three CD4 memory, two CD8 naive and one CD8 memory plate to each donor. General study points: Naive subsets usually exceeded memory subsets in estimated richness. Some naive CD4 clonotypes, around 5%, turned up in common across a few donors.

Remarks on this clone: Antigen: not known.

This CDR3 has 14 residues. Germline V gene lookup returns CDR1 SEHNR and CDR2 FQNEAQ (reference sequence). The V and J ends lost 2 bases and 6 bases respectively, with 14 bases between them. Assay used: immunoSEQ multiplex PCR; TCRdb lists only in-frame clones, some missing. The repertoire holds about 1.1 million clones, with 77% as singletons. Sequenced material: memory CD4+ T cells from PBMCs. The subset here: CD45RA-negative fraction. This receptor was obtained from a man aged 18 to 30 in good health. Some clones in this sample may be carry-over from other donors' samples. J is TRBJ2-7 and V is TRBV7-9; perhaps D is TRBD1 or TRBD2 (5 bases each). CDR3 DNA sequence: TGTGCCAGCAGCTTAAGTCCAGGGAGCGGCGAGCAGTACTTC. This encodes CASSLSPGSGEQYF. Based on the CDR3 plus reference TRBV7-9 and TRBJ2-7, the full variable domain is DTGVSQNPRHKITKRGQNVTFRCDPISEHNRLYWYRQTLGQGPEFLTYFQNEAQLEKSRLLSDRFSAERPKGSFSTLEIQRTEQGDSAMYLCASSLSPGSGEQYFGPGTRLTVT.